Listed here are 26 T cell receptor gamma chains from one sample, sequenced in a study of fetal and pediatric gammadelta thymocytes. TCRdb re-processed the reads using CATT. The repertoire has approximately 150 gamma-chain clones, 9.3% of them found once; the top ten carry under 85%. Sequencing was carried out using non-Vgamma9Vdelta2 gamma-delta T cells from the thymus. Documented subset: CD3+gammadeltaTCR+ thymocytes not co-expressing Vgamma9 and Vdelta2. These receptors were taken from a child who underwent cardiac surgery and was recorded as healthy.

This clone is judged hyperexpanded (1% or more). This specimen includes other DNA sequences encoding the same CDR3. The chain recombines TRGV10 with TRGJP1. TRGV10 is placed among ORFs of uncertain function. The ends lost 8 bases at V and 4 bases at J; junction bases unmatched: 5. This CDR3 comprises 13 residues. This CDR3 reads CAAWARTGWFKIF. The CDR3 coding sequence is TGTGCTGCGTGGGCCCGCACTGGTTGGTTCAAGATATTT.

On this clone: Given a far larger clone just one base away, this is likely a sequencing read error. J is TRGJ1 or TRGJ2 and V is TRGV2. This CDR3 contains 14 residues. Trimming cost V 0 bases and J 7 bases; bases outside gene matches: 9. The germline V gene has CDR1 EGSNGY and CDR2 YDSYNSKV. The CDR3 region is CATWDGPQCYKKLF. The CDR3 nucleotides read TGTGCCACCTGGGACGGGCCCCAGTGCTATAAGAAACTCTTT.

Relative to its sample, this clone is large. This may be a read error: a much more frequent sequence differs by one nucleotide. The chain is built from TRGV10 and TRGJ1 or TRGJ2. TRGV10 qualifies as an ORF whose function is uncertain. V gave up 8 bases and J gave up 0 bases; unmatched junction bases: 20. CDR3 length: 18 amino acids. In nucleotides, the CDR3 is TGTGCTGCGTGGCGTTACCCAATCAGCTCGCCGAATTATTATAAGAAACTCTTT. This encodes CAAWRYPISSPNYYKKLF.

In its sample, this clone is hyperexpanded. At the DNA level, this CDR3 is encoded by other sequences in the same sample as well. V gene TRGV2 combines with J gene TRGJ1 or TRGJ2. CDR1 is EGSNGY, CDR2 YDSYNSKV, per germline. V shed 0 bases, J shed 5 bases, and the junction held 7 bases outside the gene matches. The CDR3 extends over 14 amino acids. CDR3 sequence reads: CATWDGRGHYKKLF. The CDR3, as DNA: TGTGCCACCTGGGACGGGCGTGGACATTATAAGAAACTCTTT.

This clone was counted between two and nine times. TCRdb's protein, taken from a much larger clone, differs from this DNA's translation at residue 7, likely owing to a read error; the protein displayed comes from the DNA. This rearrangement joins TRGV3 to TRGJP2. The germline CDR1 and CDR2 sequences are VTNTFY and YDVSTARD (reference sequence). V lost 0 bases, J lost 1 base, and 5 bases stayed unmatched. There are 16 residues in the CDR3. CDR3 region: CATWDRRCSSDWIKTF. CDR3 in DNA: TGTGCCACCTGGGACAGGAGATGTAGTAGTGATTGGATCAAGACGTTT.

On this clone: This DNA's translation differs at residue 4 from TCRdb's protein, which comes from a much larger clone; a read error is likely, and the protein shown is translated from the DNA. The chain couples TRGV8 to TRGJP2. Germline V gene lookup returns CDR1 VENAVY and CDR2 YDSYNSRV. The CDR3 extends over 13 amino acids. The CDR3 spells CATRDRSDWIKTF. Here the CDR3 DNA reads TGTGCCACCCGGGACCGTAGTGATTGGATCAAGACGTTT.

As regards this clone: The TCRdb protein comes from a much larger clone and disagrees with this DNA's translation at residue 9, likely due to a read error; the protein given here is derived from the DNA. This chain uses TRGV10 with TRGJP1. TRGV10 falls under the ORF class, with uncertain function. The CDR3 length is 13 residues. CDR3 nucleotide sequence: TGTGCTGCGTGGGCCCGCACTGGTCGGTTCAAGATATTT. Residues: CAAWARTGRFKIF.

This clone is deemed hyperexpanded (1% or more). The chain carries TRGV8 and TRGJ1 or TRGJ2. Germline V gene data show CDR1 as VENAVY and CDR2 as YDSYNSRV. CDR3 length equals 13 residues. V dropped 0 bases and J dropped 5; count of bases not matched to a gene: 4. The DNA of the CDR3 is TGTGCCACCTGGGATAGGCTAGATTATAAGAAACTCTTT. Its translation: CATWDRLDYKKLF.

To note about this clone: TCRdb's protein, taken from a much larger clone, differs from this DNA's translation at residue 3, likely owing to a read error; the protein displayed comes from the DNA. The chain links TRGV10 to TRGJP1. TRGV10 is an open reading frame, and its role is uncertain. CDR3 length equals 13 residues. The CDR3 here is CAVWARTGWFKIF. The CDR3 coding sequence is TGTGCCGTGTGGGCCCGCACTGGTTGGTTCAAGATATTT.

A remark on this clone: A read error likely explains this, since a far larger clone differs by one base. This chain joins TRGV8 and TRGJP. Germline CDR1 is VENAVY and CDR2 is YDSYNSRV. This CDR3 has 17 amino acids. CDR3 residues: CATWDREQESGKKIKVF. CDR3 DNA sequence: TGTGCCACCTGGGATAGAGAGCAAGAGTCGGGCAAAAAAATCAAGGTATTT.

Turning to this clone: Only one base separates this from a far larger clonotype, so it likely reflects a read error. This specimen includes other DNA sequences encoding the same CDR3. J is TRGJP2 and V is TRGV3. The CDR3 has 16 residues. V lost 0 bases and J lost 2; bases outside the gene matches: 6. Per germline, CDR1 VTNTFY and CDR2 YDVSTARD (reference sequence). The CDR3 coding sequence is TGTGCCACCTGGGACAGGGGATGCAGTAGTGATTGGATCAAGACGTTT. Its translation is CATWDRGCSSDWIKTF.

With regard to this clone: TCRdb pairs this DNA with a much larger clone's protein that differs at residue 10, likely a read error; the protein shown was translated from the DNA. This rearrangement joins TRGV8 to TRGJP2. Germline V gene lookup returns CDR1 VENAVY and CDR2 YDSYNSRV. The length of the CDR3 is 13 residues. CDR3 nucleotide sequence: TGTGCCACCTGGGACCGTAGTGATTGGTTCAAGACGTTT. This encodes CATWDRSDWFKTF.

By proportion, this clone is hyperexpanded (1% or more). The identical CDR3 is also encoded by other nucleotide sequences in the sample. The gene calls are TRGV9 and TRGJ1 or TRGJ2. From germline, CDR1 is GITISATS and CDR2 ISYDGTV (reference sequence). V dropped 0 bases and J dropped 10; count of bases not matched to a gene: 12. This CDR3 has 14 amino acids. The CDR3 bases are TGTGCCTTGTGGGAGGTGGGTAAGGCGGGGAAGAAACTCTTT. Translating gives CALWEVGKAGKKLF.

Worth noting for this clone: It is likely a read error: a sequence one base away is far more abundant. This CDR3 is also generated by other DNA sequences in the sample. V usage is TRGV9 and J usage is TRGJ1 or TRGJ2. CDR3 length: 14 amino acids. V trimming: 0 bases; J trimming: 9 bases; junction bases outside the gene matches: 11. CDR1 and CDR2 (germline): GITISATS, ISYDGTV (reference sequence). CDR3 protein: CALWEVGKAGKKLF. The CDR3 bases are TGTGCCTTGTGGGAGGTGGGTAAGGCGGGTAAGAAACTCTTT.

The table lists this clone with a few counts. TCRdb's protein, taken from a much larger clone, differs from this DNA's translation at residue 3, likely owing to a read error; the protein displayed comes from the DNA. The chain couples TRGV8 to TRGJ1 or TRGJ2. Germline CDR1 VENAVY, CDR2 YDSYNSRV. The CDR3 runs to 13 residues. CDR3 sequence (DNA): TGTGCCTCCTGGGATAGGCTAGATTATAAGAAACTCTTT. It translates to CASWDRLDYKKLF.

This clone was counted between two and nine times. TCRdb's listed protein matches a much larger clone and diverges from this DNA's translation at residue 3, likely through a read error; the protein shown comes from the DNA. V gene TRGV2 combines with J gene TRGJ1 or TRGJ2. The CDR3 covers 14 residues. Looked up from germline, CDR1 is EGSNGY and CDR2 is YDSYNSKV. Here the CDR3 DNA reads TGTGCCTCCTGGGACGGGCGTGGACATTATAAGAAACTCTTT. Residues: CASWDGRGHYKKLF.

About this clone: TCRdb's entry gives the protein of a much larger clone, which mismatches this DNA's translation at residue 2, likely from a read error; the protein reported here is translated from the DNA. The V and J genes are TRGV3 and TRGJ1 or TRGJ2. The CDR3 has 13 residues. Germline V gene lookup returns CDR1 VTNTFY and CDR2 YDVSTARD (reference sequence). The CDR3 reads CTTWDSHYYKKLF. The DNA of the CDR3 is TGTACCACCTGGGACAGTCATTATTATAAGAAACTCTTT.

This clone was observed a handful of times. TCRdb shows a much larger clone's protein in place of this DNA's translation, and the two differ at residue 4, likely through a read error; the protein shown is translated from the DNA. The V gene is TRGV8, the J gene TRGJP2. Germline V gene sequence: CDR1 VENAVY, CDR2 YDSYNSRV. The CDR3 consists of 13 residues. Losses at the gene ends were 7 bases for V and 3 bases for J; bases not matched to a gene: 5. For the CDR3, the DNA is TGTGCCACCTGTGACCGTAGTGATTGGATCAAGACGTTT. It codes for CATCDRSDWIKTF.

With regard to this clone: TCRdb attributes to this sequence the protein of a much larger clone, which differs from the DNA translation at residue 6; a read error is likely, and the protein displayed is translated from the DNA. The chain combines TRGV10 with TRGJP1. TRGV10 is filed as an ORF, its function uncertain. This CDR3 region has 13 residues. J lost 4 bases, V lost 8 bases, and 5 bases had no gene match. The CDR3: CAAWACTGWFKIF. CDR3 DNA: TGTGCTGCGTGGGCCTGCACTGGTTGGTTCAAGATATTT.

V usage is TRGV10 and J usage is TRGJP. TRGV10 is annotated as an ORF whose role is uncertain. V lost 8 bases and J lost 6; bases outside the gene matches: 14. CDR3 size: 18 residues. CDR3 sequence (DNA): TGTGCTGCGTGGGAGCTCCAAAAGCGAGAGTTGGGCAAAAAAATCAAGGTATTT. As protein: CAAWELQKRELGKKIKVF.

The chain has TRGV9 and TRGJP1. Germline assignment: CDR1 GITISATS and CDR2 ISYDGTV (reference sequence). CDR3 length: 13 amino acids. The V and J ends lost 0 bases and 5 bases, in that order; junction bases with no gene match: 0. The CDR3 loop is CALWEVTGWFKIF. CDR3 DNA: TGTGCCTTGTGGGAGGTGACTGGTTGGTTCAAGATATTT.

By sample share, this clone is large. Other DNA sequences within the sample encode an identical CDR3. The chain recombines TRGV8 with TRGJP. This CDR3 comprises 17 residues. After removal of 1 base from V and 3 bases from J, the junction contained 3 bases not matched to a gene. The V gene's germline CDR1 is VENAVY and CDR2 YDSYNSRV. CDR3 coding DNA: TGTGCCACCTGGGATAGAGAGCAAGAGTTGGGCAAAAAAATCAAGGTATTT. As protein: CATWDREQELGKKIKVF.

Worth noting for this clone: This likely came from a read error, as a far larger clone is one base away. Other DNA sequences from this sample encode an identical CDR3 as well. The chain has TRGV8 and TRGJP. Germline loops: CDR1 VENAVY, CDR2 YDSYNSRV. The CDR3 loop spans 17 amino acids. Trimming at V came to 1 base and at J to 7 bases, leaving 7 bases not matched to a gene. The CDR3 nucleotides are TGTGCCACCTGGGATAGAGAGCAGGAGTTGGGCAAAAAAATCAAGGTATTT. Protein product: CATWDREQELGKKIKVF.

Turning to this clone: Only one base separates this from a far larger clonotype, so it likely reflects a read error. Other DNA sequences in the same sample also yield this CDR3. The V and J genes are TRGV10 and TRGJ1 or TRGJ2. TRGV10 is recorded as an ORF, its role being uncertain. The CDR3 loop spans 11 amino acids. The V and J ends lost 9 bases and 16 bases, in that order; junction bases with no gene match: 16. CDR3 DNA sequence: TGTGCTGCGTGTCCCACGACCCTTAAGCTCTTT. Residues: CAACPTTLKLF.

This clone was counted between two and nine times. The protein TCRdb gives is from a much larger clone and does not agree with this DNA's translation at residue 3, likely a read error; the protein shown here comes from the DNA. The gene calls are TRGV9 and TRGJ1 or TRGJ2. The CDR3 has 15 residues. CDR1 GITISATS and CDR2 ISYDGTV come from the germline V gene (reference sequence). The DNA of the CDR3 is TGTGCCTCGTGGGAGGTGCATAGGGCTTATTATAAGAAACTCTTT. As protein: CASWEVHRAYYKKLF.

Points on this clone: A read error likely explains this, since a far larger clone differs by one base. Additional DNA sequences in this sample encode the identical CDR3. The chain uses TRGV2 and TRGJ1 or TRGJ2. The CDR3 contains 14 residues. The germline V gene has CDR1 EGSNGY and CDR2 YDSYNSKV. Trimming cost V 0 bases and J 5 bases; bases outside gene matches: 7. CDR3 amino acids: CATWDGRGHYKKLF. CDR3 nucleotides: TGTGCCACCTGGGACGGGCGTGGTCATTATAAGAAACTCTTT.